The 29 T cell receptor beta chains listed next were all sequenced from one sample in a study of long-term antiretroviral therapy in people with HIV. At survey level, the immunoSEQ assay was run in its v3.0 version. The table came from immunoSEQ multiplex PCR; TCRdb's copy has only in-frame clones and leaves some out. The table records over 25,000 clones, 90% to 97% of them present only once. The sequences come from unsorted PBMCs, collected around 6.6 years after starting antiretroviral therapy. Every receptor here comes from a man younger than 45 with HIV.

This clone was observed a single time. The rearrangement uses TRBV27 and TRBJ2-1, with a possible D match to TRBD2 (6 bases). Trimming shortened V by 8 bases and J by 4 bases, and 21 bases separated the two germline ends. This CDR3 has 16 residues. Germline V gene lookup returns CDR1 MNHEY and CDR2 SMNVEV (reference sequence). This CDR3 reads CASAGSRMWDYNEQFF. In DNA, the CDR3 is TGTGCCAGCGCCGGGAGCAGGATGTGGGATTACAATGAGCAGTTCTTC.

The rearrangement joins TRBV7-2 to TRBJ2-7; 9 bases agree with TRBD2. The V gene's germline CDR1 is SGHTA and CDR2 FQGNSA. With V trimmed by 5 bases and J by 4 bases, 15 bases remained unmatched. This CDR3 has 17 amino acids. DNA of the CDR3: TGTGCCAGCAGCACCCGAGGAGCGGGGGGCCCCGCGTACGAGCAGTACTTC. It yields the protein CASSTRGAGGPAYEQYF.

Written as DNA, the CDR3 is TGTGCCTGGAGTTCCCTAATGACAGGGATAAAGACCCAGTACTTC. Protein sequence: CAWSSLMTGIKTQYF. The chain recombines TRBV30 with TRBJ2-5, with TRBD1 matching 7 bases. Per germline, CDR1 GTSNPN and CDR2 SVGIG (reference sequence). The CDR3 consists of 15 residues. With 2 bases clipped from V and 6 bases from J, the junction kept 12 bases outside the gene matches. The variable domain in full, completed from reference TRBV30 and TRBJ2-5, reads SQTIHQWPATLVQPVGSPLSLECTVEGTSNPNLYWYRQAAGRGLQLLFYSVGIGQISSEVPQNLSASRPQDRQFILSSKKLLLSDSGFYLCAWSSLMTGIKTQYFGPGTRLLVL.

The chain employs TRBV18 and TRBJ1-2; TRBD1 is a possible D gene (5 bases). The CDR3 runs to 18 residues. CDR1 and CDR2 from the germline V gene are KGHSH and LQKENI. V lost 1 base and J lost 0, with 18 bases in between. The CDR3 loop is CASSPRSGGFLANYGYTF. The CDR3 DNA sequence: TGTGCCAGCTCACCACGATCCGGGGGATTCCTAGCTAACTATGGCTACACCTTC.

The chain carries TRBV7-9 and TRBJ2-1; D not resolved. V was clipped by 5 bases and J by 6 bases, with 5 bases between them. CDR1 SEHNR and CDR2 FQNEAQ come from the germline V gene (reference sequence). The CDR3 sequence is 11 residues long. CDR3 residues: CASSPSNEQFF. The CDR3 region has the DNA TGTGCCAGCAGCCCCTCCAATGAGCAGTTCTTC.

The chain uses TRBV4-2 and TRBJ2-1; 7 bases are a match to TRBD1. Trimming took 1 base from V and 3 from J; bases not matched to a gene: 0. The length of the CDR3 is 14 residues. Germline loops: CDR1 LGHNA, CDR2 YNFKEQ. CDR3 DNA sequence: TGTGCCAGCAGCCAAGGGGACAGCTACAATGAGCAGTTCTTC. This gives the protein CASSQGDSYNEQFF.

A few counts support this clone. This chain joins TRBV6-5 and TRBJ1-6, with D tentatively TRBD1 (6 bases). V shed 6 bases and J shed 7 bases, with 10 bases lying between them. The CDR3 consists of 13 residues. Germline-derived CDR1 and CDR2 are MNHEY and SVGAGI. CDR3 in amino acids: CASSRDNNSPLHF. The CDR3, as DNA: TGTGCCAGCAGCCGGGACAACAATTCACCCCTCCACTTT.

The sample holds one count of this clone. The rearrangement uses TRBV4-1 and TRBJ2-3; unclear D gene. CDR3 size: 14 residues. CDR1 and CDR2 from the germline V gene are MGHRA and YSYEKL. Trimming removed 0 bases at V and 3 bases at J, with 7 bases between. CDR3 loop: CASSQETLTDTQYF. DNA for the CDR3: TGCGCCAGCAGCCAAGAGACCCTTACAGATACGCAGTATTTT.

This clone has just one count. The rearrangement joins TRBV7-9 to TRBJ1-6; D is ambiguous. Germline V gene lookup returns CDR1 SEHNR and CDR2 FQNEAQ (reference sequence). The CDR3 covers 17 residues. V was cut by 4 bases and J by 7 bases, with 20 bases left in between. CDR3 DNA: TGTGCCAGCAGCTCCCGAATGACTGAGGGTCGCAATTCACCCCTCCACTTT. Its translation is CASSSRMTEGRNSPLHF. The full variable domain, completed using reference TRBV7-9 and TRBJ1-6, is DTGVSQNPRHKITKRGQNVTFRCDPISEHNRLYWYRQTLGQGPEFLTYFQNEAQLEKSRLLSDRFSAERPKGSFSTLEIQRTEQGDSAMYLCASSSRMTEGRNSPLHFGNGTRLTVT.

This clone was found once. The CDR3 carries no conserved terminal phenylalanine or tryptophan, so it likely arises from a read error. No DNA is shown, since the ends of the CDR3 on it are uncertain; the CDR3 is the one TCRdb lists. The CDR3 sequence: CASEALYEII. The chain combines TRBV5-1 with TRBJ1-3. The CDR3 has 10 amino acids, counting both end residues. Germline CDR1 reads SGHRS; CDR2 reads YFSETQ.

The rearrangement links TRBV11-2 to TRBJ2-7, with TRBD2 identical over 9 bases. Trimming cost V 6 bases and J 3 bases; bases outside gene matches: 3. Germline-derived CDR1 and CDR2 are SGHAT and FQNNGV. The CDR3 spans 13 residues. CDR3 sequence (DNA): TGTGCCAGCAGTTTTAGCGGGGGCTACGAGCAGTACTTC. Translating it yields CASSFSGGYEQYF.

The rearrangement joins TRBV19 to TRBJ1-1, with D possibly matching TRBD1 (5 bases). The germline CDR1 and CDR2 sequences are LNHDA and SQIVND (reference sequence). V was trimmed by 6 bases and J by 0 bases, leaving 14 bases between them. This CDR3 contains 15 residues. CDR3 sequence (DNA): TGTGCCAGTAGCCCAACGGGACGGATGAACACTGAAGCTTTCTTT. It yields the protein CASSPTGRMNTEAFF.

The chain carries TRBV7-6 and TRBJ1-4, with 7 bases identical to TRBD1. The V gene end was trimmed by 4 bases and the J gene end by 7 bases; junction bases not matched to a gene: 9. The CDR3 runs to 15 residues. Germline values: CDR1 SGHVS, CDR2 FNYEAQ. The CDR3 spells CASSSTGREGEKLFF. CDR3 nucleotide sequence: TGTGCCAGCAGCTCGACAGGGAGGGAAGGTGAAAAACTGTTTTTT. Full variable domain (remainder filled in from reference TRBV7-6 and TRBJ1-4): GAGVSQSPRYKVTKRGQDVALRCDPISGHVSLYWYRQALGQGPEFLTYFNYEAQQDKSGLPNDRFSAERPEGSISTLTIQRTEQRDSAMYRCASSSTGREGEKLFFGSGTQLSVL.

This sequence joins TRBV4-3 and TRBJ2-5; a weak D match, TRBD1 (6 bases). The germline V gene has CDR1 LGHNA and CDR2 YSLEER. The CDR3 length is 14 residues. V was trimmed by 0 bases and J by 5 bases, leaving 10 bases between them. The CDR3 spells CASSQDDRFETQYF. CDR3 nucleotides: TGCGCCAGCAGCCAAGACGACAGGTTTGAGACCCAGTACTTC.

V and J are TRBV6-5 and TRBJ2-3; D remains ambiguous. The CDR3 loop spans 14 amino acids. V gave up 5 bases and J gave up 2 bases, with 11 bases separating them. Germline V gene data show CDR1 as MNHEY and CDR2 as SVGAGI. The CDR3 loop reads CASSTGLYTDTQYF. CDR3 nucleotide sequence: TGTGCCAGCAGTACGGGTCTCTACACAGATACGCAGTATTTT.

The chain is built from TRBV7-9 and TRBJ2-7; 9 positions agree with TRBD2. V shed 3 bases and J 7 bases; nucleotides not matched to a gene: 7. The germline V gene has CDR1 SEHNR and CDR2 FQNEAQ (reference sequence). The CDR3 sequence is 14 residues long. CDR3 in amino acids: CASSLWREGEEQYF. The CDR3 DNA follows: TGTGCCAGCAGCTTGTGGCGGGAGGGAGAAGAGCAGTACTTC. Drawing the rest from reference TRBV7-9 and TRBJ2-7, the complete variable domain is DTGVSQNPRHKITKRGQNVTFRCDPISEHNRLYWYRQTLGQGPEFLTYFQNEAQLEKSRLLSDRFSAERPKGSFSTLEIQRTEQGDSAMYLCASSLWREGEEQYFGPGTRLTVT.

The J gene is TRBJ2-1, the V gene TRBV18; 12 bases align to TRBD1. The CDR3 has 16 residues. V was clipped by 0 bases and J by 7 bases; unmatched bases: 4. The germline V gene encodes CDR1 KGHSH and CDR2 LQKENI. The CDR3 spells CASSPPGQGARNEQFF. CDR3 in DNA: TGTGCCAGCTCACCACCGGGACAGGGGGCGCGTAATGAGCAGTTCTTC. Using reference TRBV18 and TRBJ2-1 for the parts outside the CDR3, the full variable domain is NAGVMQNPRHLVRRRGQEARLRCSPMKGHSHVYWYRQLPEEGLKFMVYLQKENIIDESGMPKERFSAEFPKEGPSILRIQQVVRGDSAAYFCASSPPGQGARNEQFFGPGTRLTVL.

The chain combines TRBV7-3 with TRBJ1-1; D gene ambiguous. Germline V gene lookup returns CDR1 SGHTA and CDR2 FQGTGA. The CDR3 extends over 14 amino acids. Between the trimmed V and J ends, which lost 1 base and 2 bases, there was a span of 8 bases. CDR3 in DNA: TGTGCCAGCAGCTTAAATGGTCGTAACACTGAAGCTTTCTTT. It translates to CASSLNGRNTEAFF.

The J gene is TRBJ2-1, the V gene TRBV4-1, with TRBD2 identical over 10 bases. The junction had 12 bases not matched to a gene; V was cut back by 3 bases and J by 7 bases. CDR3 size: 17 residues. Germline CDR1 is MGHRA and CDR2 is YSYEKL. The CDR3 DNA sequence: TGCGCCAGCAGCCACCTGGGGAGGGCTAGCGGGAGAAATGAGCAGTTCTTC. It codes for CASSHLGRASGRNEQFF.

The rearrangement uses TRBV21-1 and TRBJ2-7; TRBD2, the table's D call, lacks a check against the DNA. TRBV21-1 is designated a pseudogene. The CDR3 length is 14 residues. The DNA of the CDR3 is TGTGCCAGCAGCCAGAGCGGGAGGGTTCACGAGCAGTACTTC. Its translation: CASSQSGRVHEQYF.

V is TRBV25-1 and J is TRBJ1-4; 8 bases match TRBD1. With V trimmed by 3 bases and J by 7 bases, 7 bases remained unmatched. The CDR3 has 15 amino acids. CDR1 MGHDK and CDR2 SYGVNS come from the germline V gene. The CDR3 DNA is TGTGCCAGCAGTGATTCCCAGGGGGCGGGTGAAAAACTGTTTTTT. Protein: CASSDSQGAGEKLFF.

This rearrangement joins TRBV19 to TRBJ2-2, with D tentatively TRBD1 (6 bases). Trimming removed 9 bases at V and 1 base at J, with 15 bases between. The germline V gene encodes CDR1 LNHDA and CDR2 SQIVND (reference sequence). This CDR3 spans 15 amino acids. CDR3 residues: CASRPGTKNTGELFF. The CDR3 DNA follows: TGTGCCAGCCGCCCCGGGACAAAGAACACCGGGGAGCTGTTTTTT.

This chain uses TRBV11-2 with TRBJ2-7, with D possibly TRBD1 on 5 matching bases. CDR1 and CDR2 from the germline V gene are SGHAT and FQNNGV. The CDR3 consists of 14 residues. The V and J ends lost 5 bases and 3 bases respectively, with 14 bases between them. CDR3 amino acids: CASSRIGEIYEQYF. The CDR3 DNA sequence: TGTGCCAGCAGCCGAATAGGGGAAATCTACGAGCAGTACTTC.

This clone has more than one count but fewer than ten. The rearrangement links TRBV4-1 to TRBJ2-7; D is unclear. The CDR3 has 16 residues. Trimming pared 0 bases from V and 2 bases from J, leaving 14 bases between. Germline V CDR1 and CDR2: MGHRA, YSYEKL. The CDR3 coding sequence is TGCGCCAGCAGCCAAGAGGCCCAGGTGGACCCCTACGAGCAGTACTTC. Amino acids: CASSQEAQVDPYEQYF.

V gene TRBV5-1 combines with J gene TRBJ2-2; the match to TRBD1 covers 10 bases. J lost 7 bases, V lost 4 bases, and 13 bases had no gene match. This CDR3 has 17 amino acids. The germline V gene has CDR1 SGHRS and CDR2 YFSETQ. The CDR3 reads CASSRDRGIDGLGELFF. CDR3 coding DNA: TGCGCCAGCAGCAGGGACAGGGGCATAGATGGGCTCGGGGAGCTGTTTTTT.

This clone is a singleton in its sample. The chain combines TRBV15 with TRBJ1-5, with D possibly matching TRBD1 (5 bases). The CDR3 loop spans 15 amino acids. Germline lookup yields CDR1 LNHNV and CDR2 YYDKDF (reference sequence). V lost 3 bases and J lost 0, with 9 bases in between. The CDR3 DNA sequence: TGTGCCACCAGCAGCGTGGGGCGTAGCAATCAGCCCCAGCATTTT. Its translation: CATSSVGRSNQPQHF.

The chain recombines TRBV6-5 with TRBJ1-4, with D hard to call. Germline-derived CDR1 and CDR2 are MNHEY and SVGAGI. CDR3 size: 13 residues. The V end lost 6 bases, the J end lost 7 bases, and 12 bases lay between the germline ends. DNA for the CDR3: TGTGCCAGCAGCCGTGGGGTTGGTGAAAAACTGTTTTTT. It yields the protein CASSRGVGEKLFF.

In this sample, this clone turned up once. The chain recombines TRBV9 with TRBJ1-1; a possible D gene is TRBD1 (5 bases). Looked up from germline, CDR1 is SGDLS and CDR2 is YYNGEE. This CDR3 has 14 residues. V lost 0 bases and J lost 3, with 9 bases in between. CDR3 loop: CASSVDLGDTEAFF. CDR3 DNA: TGTGCCAGCAGCGTAGATTTGGGGGACACTGAAGCTTTCTTT.

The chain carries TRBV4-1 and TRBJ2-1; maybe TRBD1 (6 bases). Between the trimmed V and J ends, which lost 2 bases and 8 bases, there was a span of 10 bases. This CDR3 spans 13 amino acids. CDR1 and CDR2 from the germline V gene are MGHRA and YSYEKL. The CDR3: CASSQLPGDEQFF. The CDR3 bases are TGCGCCAGCAGCCAACTCCCAGGGGATGAGCAGTTCTTC.